This passage covers 16 T cell receptor beta chains from one sample sequenced in a study of blood T cell repertoires in COVID-19. Measured with immunoSEQ multiplex PCR; TCRdb has only the in-frame clones, and not every one. The sample shows some 110,000 clones, approximately 80% of them seen only once. Sequencing was performed on peripheral blood. These receptors were collected from a man aged 45-60 years with acute or convalescent COVID-19.

This chain connects TRBV28 to TRBJ2-1; D remains unclear. This CDR3 spans 10 amino acids. Germline CDR1 is MDHEN and CDR2 is SYDVKM. Trimming took off 8 bases at V and 9 bases at J, with 8 bases between the two ends. The CDR3 nucleotides are TGTGCCAGCTTACATGGTGAGCAGTTCTTC. Protein: CASLHGEQFF.

This rearrangement joins TRBV5-1 to TRBJ2-7; 9 positions match TRBD1. Germline lookup yields CDR1 SGHRS and CDR2 YFSETQ. There are 15 residues in the CDR3. The V and J ends lost 2 bases and 3 bases, in that order; junction bases with no gene match: 6. The CDR3 bases are TGCGCCAGCAGCTTAACAGGGGGCTCCTACTACGAGCAGTACTTC. Its protein is CASSLTGGSYYEQYF.

This clone was seen just once. This chain joins TRBV2 and TRBJ2-2, with D possibly being TRBD2 (5 bases). The germline V gene has CDR1 SNHLY and CDR2 FYNNEI. This CDR3 spans 15 amino acids. Trimming pared 7 bases from V and 0 bases from J, leaving 12 bases between. The CDR3 DNA sequence: TGTGCCAGCAACGGCGGACTCGCGAACACCGGGGAGCTGTTTTTT. As protein: CASNGGLANTGELFF. Together with reference TRBV2 and TRBJ2-2, the CDR3 gives the full variable domain: EPEVTQTPSHQVTQMGQEVILRCVPISNHLYFYWYRQILGQKVEFLVSFYNNEISEKSEIFDDQFSVERPDGSNFTLKIRSTKLEDSAMYFCASNGGLANTGELFFGEGSRLTVL.

For this clone: Other DNA sequences in this specimen translate into the identical CDR3. This rearrangement joins TRBV18 to TRBJ1-1; D might be TRBD1 (6 bases). Germline V gene data show CDR1 as KGHSH and CDR2 as LQKENI. V lost 3 bases to trimming and J lost 1 base, with 6 bases between them. The CDR3 has 13 amino acids. Here the CDR3 reads CASSPTGNTEAFF. For the CDR3, the DNA is TGTGCCAGCTCACCGACAGGGAACACTGAAGCTTTCTTT. The entire variable domain, with the rest obtained from reference TRBV18 and TRBJ1-1, is as follows: NAGVMQNPRHLVRRRGQEARLRCSPMKGHSHVYWYRQLPEEGLKFMVYLQKENIIDESGMPKERFSAEFPKEGPSILRIQQVVRGDSAAYFCASSPTGNTEAFFGQGTRLTVV.

The gene calls are TRBV18 and TRBJ2-7, with 9 positions matching TRBD1. From germline, CDR1 is KGHSH and CDR2 LQKENI. Losses at the gene ends were 4 bases for V and 0 bases for J; bases not matched to a gene: 1. There are 14 residues in the CDR3. The CDR3 spells CASSQGQGSYEQYF. In DNA, the CDR3 is TGTGCCAGCTCACAGGGACAGGGCTCCTACGAGCAGTACTTC.

J is TRBJ2-7 and V is TRBV2, with 8 bases identical to TRBD1. CDR1 and CDR2 from the germline V gene are SNHLY and FYNNEI. V trimming: 4 bases; J trimming: 3 bases; junction bases outside the gene matches: 5. The CDR3 loop spans 14 amino acids. CDR3 coding DNA: TGTGCCAGCAGTGGGCAGGGGGCCGGCTACGAGCAGTACTTC. Amino acid sequence: CASSGQGAGYEQYF.

The CDR3 sequence is CASSINFGITTDTQYF. CDR3 DNA sequence: TGTGCCAGTTCTATCAACTTCGGGATAACCACAGATACGCAGTATTTT. The J gene is TRBJ2-3, the V gene TRBV19; TRBD2 is a possible D gene (5 bases). The CDR3 spans 16 residues. Germline lookup yields CDR1 LNHDA and CDR2 SQIVND (reference sequence). V lost 8 bases to trimming and J lost 2 bases, with 20 bases between them.

The chain links TRBV11-1 to TRBJ1-6; tentatively, D is TRBD1 (6 bases). Germline loops: CDR1 SGHAT, CDR2 FQDESV (reference sequence). The CDR3 is 13 amino acids. Trimming removed 5 bases at V and 8 bases at J, with 10 bases between. The CDR3 reads CASSPDRYSPLHF. DNA of the CDR3: TGTGCCAGCAGCCCGGACAGATATTCACCCCTCCACTTT.

The chain combines TRBV30 with TRBJ1-1; D gene unclear. The V and J ends lost 4 bases and 0 bases respectively, with 9 bases between them. CDR3 length: 13 residues. The germline V gene has CDR1 GTSNPN and CDR2 SVGIG (reference sequence). CDR3 sequence reads: CAWKWEVNTEAFF. The CDR3 region has the DNA TGTGCCTGGAAATGGGAGGTGAACACTGAAGCTTTCTTT.

J is TRBJ1-5 and V is TRBV18; TRBD1 might be the D (6 bases). The CDR3 is made up of 15 amino acids. The germline V gene has CDR1 KGHSH and CDR2 LQKENI. V was shortened by 4 bases and J by 3 bases, with 13 bases between the two germline ends. The CDR3: CASSLYGTPNQPQHF. The CDR3 coding sequence is TGTGCCAGCTCACTCTACGGGACACCCAATCAGCCCCAGCATTTT.

The gene calls are TRBV30 and TRBJ2-2; D is ambiguous. Trimming took 2 bases from V and 3 from J, leaving 4 bases between them. Germline V gene data show CDR1 as GTSNPN and CDR2 as SVGIG (reference sequence). This CDR3 contains 12 residues. CDR3 residues: CAWSRDTGELFF. As DNA, the CDR3 is TGTGCCTGGAGTCGGGACACCGGGGAGCTGTTTTTT.

This sequence joins TRBV19 and TRBJ2-1; TRBD1 is a possible D gene (6 bases). V was trimmed by 6 bases and J by 6 bases, leaving 24 bases between them. The length of the CDR3 is 17 residues. Germline CDR1 is LNHDA and CDR2 is SQIVND (reference sequence). The CDR3 DNA reads as TGTGCCAGTAGCCAGCGATGGACAGTCAGGAGAGTCAATGAGCAGTTCTTC. Translating it yields CASSQRWTVRRVNEQFF.

The chain joins TRBV27 to TRBJ1-4; D may be TRBD1 (5 bases). Germline V gene lookup returns CDR1 MNHEY and CDR2 SMNVEV (reference sequence). CDR3 length: 14 residues. Trimming took off 5 bases at V and 7 bases at J, with 14 bases between the two ends. CDR3 protein: CASSIRVSREKLFF. CDR3 bases: TGTGCCAGCAGTATCAGGGTGTCGCGTGAAAAACTGTTTTTT.

V usage is TRBV4-1 and J usage is TRBJ2-1; 14 bases match TRBD2. CDR3 length equals 19 residues. The V gene's germline CDR1 is MGHRA and CDR2 YSYEKL. With V trimmed by 6 bases and J by 0 bases, 10 bases remained unmatched. CDR3 in amino acids: CASSFSGTSGGSSYNEQFF. For the CDR3, the DNA is TGCGCCAGCAGTTTTTCCGGGACTAGCGGGGGTAGCTCCTACAATGAGCAGTTCTTC.

The chain combines TRBV15 with TRBJ2-1; a possible D gene is TRBD1 (6 bases). V lost 1 base and J lost 4, with 11 bases in between. The CDR3 is made up of 15 amino acids. Germline CDR1 reads LNHNV; CDR2 reads YYDKDF (reference sequence). CDR3 in amino acids: CATSRARTAYNEQFF. Here the CDR3 DNA reads TGTGCCACCAGCAGAGCTAGGACAGCATACAATGAGCAGTTCTTC.

The chain recombines TRBV25-1 with TRBJ1-6, with D possibly being TRBD1 (5 bases). Germline CDR1 and CDR2: MGHDK and SYGVNS. This CDR3 has 15 amino acids. Trimming stripped 2 bases from V and 7 bases from J, with 12 bases between. The CDR3 nucleotides read TGTGCCAGCAGTGAAATCTCAGGGTGGAATTCACCCCTCCACTTT. Its protein product is CASSEISGWNSPLHF.